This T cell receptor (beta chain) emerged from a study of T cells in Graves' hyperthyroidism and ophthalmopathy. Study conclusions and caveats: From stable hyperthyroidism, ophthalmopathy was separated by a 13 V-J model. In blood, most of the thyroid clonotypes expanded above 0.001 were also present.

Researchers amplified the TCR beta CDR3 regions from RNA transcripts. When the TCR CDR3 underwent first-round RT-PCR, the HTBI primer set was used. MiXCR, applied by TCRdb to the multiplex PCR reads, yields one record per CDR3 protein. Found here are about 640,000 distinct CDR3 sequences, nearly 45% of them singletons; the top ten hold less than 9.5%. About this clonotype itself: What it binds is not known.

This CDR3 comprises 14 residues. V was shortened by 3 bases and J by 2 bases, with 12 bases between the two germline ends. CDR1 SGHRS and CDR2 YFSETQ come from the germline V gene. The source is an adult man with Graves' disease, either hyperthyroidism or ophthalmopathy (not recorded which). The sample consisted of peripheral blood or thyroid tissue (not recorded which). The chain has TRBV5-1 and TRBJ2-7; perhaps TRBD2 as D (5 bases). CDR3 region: CASSWDSEAYEQYF. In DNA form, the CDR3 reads TGCGCCAGCAGCTGGGATAGCGAGGCCTACGAGCAGTACTTC. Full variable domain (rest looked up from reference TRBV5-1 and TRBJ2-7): KAGVTQTPRYLIKTRGQQVTLSCSPISGHRSVSWYQQTPGQGLQFLFEYFSETQRNKGNFPGRFSGRQFSNSRSEMNVSTLELGDSALYLCASSWDSEAYEQYFGPGTRLTVT.